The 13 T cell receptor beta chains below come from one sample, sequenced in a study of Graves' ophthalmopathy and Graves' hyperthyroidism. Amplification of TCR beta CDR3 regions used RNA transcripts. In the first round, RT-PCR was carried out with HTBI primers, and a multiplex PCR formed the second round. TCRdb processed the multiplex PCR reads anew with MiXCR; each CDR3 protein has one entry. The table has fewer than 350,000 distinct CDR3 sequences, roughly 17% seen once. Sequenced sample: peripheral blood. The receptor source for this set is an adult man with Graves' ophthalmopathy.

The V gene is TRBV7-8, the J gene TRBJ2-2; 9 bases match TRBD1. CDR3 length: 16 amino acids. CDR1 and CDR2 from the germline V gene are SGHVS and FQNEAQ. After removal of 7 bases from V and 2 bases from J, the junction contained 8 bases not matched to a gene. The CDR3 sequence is CASITDRGANTGELFF. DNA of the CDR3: TGTGCCAGCATAACAGACAGGGGGGCCAACACCGGGGAGCTGTTTTTT.

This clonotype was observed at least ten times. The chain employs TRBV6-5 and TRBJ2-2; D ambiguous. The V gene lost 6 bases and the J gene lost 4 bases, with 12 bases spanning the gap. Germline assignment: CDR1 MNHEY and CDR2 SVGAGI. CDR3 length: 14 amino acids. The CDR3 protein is CASRGQAVTGELFF. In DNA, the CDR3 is TGTGCCAGCAGGGGTCAGGCGGTCACCGGGGAGCTGTTTTTT.

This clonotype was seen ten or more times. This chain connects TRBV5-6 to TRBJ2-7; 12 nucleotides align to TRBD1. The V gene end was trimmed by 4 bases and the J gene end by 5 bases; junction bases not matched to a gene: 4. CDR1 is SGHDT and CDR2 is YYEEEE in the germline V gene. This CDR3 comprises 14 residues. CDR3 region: CASSRDRGLHEQYF. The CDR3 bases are TGTGCCAGCAGCCGGGACAGGGGGCTCCACGAGCAGTACTTC.

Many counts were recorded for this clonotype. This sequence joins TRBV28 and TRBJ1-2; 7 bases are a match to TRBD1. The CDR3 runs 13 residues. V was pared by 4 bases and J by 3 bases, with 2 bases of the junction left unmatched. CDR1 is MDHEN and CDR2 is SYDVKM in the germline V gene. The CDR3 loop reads CASSSTGDYGYTF. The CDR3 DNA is TGTGCCAGCAGTTCCACAGGGGACTATGGCTACACCTTC.

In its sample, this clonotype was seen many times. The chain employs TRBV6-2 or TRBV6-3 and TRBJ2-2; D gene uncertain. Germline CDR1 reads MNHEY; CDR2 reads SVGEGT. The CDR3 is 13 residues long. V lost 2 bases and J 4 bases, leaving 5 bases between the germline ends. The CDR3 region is CASSYDFTGELFF. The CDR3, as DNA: TGTGCCAGCAGTTACGACTTCACCGGGGAGCTGTTTTTT.

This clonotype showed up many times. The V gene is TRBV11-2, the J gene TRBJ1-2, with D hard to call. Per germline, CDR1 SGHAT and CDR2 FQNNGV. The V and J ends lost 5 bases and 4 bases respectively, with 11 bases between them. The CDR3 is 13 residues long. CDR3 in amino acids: CASSVGRPYGYTF. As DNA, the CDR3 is TGTGCCAGCAGCGTGGGCAGGCCCTATGGCTACACCTTC.

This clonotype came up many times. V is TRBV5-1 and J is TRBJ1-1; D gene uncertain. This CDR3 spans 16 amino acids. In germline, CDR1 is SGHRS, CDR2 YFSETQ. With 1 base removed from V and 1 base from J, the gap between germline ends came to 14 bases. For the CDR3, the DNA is TGCGCCAGCAGCTTGTCCCCCGGACCGCAGAACACTGAAGCTTTCTTT. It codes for CASSLSPGPQNTEAFF. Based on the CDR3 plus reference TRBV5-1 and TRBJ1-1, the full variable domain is KAGVTQTPRYLIKTRGQQVTLSCSPISGHRSVSWYQQTPGQGLQFLFEYFSETQRNKGNFPGRFSGRQFSNSRSEMNVSTLELGDSALYLCASSLSPGPQNTEAFFGQGTRLTVV.

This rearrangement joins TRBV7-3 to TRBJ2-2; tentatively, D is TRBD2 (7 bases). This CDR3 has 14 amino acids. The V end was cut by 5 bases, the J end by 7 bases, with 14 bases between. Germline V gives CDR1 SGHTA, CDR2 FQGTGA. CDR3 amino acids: CASSPAGAIGELFF. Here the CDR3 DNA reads TGTGCCAGCAGCCCCGCGGGGGCTATCGGGGAGCTGTTTTTT.

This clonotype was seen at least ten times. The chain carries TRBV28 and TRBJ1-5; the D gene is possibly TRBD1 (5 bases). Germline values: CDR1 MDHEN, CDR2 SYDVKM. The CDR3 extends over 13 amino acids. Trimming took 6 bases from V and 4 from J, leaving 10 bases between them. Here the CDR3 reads CASSYWGNQPQHF. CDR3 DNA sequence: TGTGCCAGCAGCTACTGGGGGAATCAGCCCCAGCATTTT.

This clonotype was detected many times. In DNA form, the CDR3 reads TGTGCCAGCAGCTCCGGGACTGCAATCTACGAGCAGTACTTC. Translated: CASSSGTAIYEQYF. The V gene is TRBV6-1, the J gene TRBJ2-7, with D possibly being TRBD2 (6 bases). CDR3 length: 14 residues. The germline V gene has CDR1 MNHNS and CDR2 SASEGT. V was clipped by 6 bases and J by 3 bases, with 15 bases between them.

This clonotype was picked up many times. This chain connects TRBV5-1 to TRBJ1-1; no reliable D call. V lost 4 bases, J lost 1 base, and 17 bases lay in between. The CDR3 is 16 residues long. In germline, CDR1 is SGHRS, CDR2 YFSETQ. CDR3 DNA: TGCGCCAGCAGCCCTCCACTCGGCACCCGGAACACTGAAGCTTTCTTT. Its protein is CASSPPLGTRNTEAFF. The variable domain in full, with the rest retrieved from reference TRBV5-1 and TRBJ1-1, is KAGVTQTPRYLIKTRGQQVTLSCSPISGHRSVSWYQQTPGQGLQFLFEYFSETQRNKGNFPGRFSGRQFSNSRSEMNVSTLELGDSALYLCASSPPLGTRNTEAFFGQGTRLTVV.

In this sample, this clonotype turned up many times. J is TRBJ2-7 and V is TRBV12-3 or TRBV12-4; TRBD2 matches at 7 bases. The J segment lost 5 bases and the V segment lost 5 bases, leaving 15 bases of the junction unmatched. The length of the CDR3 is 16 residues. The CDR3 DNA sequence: TGTGCCAGCAGTGAGAATAGCGGGTCCAGAGGGGACGAGCAGTACTTC. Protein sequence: CASSENSGSRGDEQYF.

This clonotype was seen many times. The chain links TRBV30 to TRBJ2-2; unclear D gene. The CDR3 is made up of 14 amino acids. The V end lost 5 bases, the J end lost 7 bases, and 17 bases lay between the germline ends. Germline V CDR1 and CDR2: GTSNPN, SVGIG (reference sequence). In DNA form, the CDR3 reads TGTGCCTGGTCGACAAGTATACTACTCGGGGAGCTGTTTTTT. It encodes CAWSTSILLGELFF.